This is a list of T cell receptor beta chains from one sample in a study of T cells after yellow fever vaccination. TCRdb reanalysed the 5' RACE reads using MiXCR and keeps one entry per CDR3 protein. The sample records 150,000 to 200,000 distinct CDR3 sequences, 5.5% to 8% being singletons. Sequences were derived from CD4+ T cells sorted from PBMCs, sampled on the day of the first yellow fever vaccination. The receptor source for this set is a man aged 18 to 29 who received the YFV17D yellow fever vaccine. CDR3s include the opening cysteine and the closing phenylalanine or tryptophan. The order of the fields is D gene, clone size, V gene, J gene, CDR3 protein, CDR3 DNA. The D gene is left open where the match is weak. The size entry is marked missing in some rows and otherwise reads once, few, many or a size class.

>NA|NA|TRBV9|TRBJ2-1
CASSSRQRGGFNEQFF
TGTGCCAGCAGCTCCCGGCAGAGGGGGGGCTTCAATGAGCAGTTCTTC
>NA|NA|TRBV12-3/TRBV12-4|TRBJ1-1
CASSFHRQGEAFF
TGTGCCAGCAGTTTTCATCGGCAGGGTGAAGCTTTCTTT
>TRBD2|many|TRBV6-5|TRBJ2-3
CASSYSEAGPVYF
TGTGCCAGCAGTTACTCGGAAGCGGGGCCCGTGTATTTT
>TRBD2|many|TRBV5-1|TRBJ2-1
CASSFLAGDNEQFF
TGCGCCAGCAGCTTCTTAGCGGGAGACAATGAGCAGTTCTTC
>TRBD1|many|TRBV9|TRBJ2-2
CASSRTGGLAGELFF
TGTGCCAGCAGCCGGACAGGGGGGTTGGCCGGGGAGCTGTTTTTT
>NA|NA|TRBV25-1|TRBJ2-7
CAMGPGLHCEQYF
TGTGCCATGGGCCCCGGGCTCCACTGCGAGCAGTACTTC
>NA|few|TRBV6-5|TRBJ2-3
CASSYSTRDTQYF
TGTGCCAGCAGTTACTCCACCCGGGATACGCAGTATTTT
>TRBD1|many|TRBV7-9|TRBJ1-5
CASSPDRGYQPQHF
TGTGCCAGCAGCCCGGACAGGGGGTACCAGCCCCAGCATTTT
>NA|many|TRBV9|TRBJ1-1
CASSVGGQGRTEAFF
TGTGCCAGCAGCGTAGGAGGCCAGGGGAGGACTGAAGCTTTCTTT
>TRBD2|many|TRBV5-1|TRBJ2-5
CASWTSGEETQYF
TGCGCCAGCTGGACTAGCGGGGAAGAGACCCAGTACTTC
>NA|NA|TRBV20-1|TRBJ2-5
CSAPKTGAVETQYF
TGCAGTGCGCCAAAGACGGGGGCGGTGGAGACCCAGTACTTC
>TRBD1|few|TRBV6-1|TRBJ1-1
CASSGADRKISEAFF
TGTGCCAGCAGTGGTGCGGACAGGAAAATCTCTGAAGCTTTCTTT
>TRBD2|many|TRBV27|TRBJ2-4
CASSLFGRAGAGAKNIQYF
TGTGCCAGCAGTTTATTCGGGCGAGCGGGGGCCGGAGCCAAAAACATTCAGTACTTC
>NA|medium-sized|TRBV4-3|TRBJ2-3
CASSQVRDTQYF
TGTGCCAGCAGCCAAGTTAGAGATACGCAGTATTTT
>TRBD2|many|TRBV5-1|TRBJ2-7
CASSLGEIAGTYEQYF
TGCGCCAGCAGCCTTGGGGAGATAGCGGGTACCTACGAGCAGTACTTC
>NA|many|TRBV5-1|TRBJ2-2
CASSLEVVGELFF
TGCGCCAGCAGCCTGGAAGTAGTCGGGGAGCTGTTTTTT
>TRBD1|few|TRBV5-1|TRBJ1-1
CASSSTGVVGKTEAFF
TGCGCCAGCAGCTCGACAGGGGTAGTGGGAAAAACTGAAGCTTTCTTT
>NA|many|TRBV5-1|TRBJ2-1
CASSLGPWASYNEQFF
TGCGCCAGCAGCTTGGGGCCTTGGGCCTCCTACAATGAGCAGTTCTTC
>NA|many|TRBV5-1|TRBJ2-3
CASSSDTTSTDTQYF
TGCGCCAGCAGCTCAGACACGACTAGCACAGATACGCAGTATTTT
>NA|NA|TRBV27|TRBJ2-3
CATPHLTDTQYF
TGTGCCACCCCACACCTCACAGATACGCAGTATTTT
>NA|many|TRBV20-1|TRBJ1-5
CSARPAPSNQPQHF
TGCAGTGCGCGGCCTGCCCCTAGCAATCAGCCCCAGCATTTT
>NA|many|TRBV21-1|TRBJ1-2
CARGRGNYGYTF
TGTGCCAGAGGACGTGGAAACTATGGCTACACCTTC
>TRBD1|many|TRBV7-7|TRBJ2-1
CASSSQGADEQFF
TGTGCCAGCAGTTCTCAGGGGGCGGATGAGCAGTTCTTC
>NA|few|TRBV6-1|TRBJ2-1
CASGGGSSYNEQFF
TGTGCCAGCGGCGGAGGCAGCTCCTACAATGAGCAGTTCTTC
>NA|many|TRBV4-2|TRBJ2-1
CASSQVGEYYNEQFF
TGTGCCAGCAGCCAAGTGGGAGAATACTACAATGAGCAGTTCTTC
>TRBD2|few|TRBV11-2|TRBJ2-1
CASSLLGREFF
TGTGCCAGCAGCTTACTAGGGAGGGAGTTCTTC
>TRBD2|NA|TRBV5-1|TRBJ2-2
CASSFGLAIGGELFF
TGCGCCAGCAGCTTCGGACTAGCGATAGGCGGGGAGCTGTTTTTT
>NA|NA|TRBV20-1|TRBJ1-6
CSARVAGVGYNSPLHF
TGCAGTGCTAGAGTCGCAGGAGTCGGCTATAATTCACCCCTCCACTTT
>NA|many|TRBV6-2/TRBV6-3|TRBJ1-5
CASSYRPGLLDQPQHF
TGTGCCAGCAGTTACCGCCCGGGACTTCTGGATCAGCCCCAGCATTTT
>NA|many|TRBV9|TRBJ2-3
CASSSPYDGGPNPDTQYF
TGTGCCAGCAGCTCCCCCTACGACGGGGGCCCGAACCCAGATACGCAGTATTTT
>TRBD2|NA|TRBV7-3|TRBJ2-5
CASSLLAGAGETQYF
TGTGCCAGCAGCTTGCTAGCGGGGGCTGGGGAGACCCAGTACTTC
>TRBD1|many|TRBV6-2/TRBV6-3|TRBJ2-4
CASSYSGTGVIQYF
TGTGCCAGCAGTTACTCGGGGACAGGGGTCATTCAGTACTTC
>NA|NA|TRBV4-3|TRBJ2-1
CASGRGGGRWGYNEQFF
TGCGCCAGCGGCAGAGGCGGTGGCCGATGGGGCTACAATGAGCAGTTCTTC
>NA|many|TRBV7-6|TRBJ2-3
CASSLRSSGAGDTQYF
TGTGCCAGCAGCTTAAGGTCGTCGGGGGCGGGAGATACGCAGTATTTT
>NA|few|TRBV30|TRBJ2-2
CAWTFTPAGELFF
TGTGCCTGGACCTTTACGCCGGCCGGGGAGCTGTTTTTT
>TRBD2|many|TRBV5-1|TRBJ2-2
CASTVASGLFAGELFF
TGCGCCAGCACGGTAGCTAGCGGCCTTTTCGCCGGGGAGCTGTTTTTT
>NA|NA|TRBV5-6|TRBJ1-5
CASSRSHQPQHF
TGTGCCAGCAGCAGGAGTCATCAGCCCCAGCATTTT
>NA|NA|TRBV6-1|TRBJ2-2
CASMREDTGELFF
TGTGCCAGCATGAGAGAAGACACCGGGGAGCTGTTTTTT
>NA|NA|TRBV11-2|TRBJ2-2
CASSGPGGVRTGELFF
TGTGCCAGCAGCGGTCCAGGGGGGGTCCGCACCGGGGAGCTGTTTTTT
>NA|NA|TRBV3-1|TRBJ2-3
CATSGQIRWEIGTDTQYF
TGTGCCACCTCCGGGCAGATCCGCTGGGAAATAGGAACAGATACGCAGTATTTT
>NA|NA|TRBV4-3|TRBJ1-6
CASSQAVAMDRGNSPLHF
TGCGCCAGCAGCCAAGCCGTAGCCATGGACCGGGGGAATTCACCCCTCCACTTT
>TRBD1|few|TRBV20-1|TRBJ2-5
CSARQGVETQYF
TGCAGTGCTAGACAGGGGGTTGAGACCCAGTACTTC
>TRBD1|NA|TRBV2|TRBJ1-6
CASGGQGNSPLHF
TGTGCCAGCGGGGGACAGGGTAATTCACCCCTCCACTTT
>NA|many|TRBV28|TRBJ2-2
CASSRTGELFF
TGTGCCAGCAGTAGAACCGGGGAGCTGTTTTTT
>NA|few|TRBV20-1|TRBJ2-1
CSASEGRKGSRYNEQFF
TGCAGTGCTAGCGAAGGCAGGAAGGGATCTAGGTACAATGAGCAGTTCTTC